The source of this T cell receptor (beta chain) is a study of metastatic and nonmetastatic thyroid tumors. Before thyroid surgery, none of the patients had received any treatment. TCRdb re-called the PCR reads with MiXCR. The data show about 6,200 clones, with around 30% seen just once and 18% held by the top ten. The clonotype comes from a female donor with papillary thyroid cancer or a benign thyroid nodule (not recorded which). Some clones in this sample may be carry-over from other donors' samples. Input material: adjacent normal tissue.

CDR3 in amino acids: CSAFVGQGSEEIYF. The DNA of the CDR3 is TGCAGTGCATTCGTAGGACAGGGGTCTGAGGAAATATATTTT. The chain links TRBV20-1 to TRBJ1-3, with 9 bases identical to TRBD1. Germline-derived CDR1 and CDR2 are DFQATT and SNEGSKA (reference sequence). This CDR3 contains 14 residues. With V trimmed by 6 bases and J by 13 bases, 16 bases remained unmatched.